The entry that follows covers one T cell receptor (beta chain) sequence. Its antigen is undetermined. The data stem from a study of identical twins. Study-level results: The study drew conclusions from cross-sectional statistical analysis, not from following the same donors. For out-of-frame beta sequences, excess twin sharing was weaker.

The authors used template switching to add a universal primer site and gave cDNA unique molecular identifiers. TCRdb processed the 5' RACE reads anew with MiXCR; each CDR3 protein has one entry. In the table there are 1.5 million to 2 million distinct CDR3 sequences, about 32% of which are singletons. The clonotype was recovered from a newborn girl in good health. Material: cord blood.

This chain's CDR3 is CASSFGTASPYGYTF. The CDR3 DNA follows: TGTGCCAGCAGTTTTGGGACGGCCTCCCCTTATGGCTACACCTTC. The rearrangement links TRBV6-5 to TRBJ1-2, with a weak D call TRBD1 (5 bases). The germline V and J ends were trimmed by 4 bases and 5 bases, with 17 bases remaining between them. CDR3 length: 15 amino acids. CDR1 is MNHEY and CDR2 is SVGAGI in the germline V gene.